The 4 T cell receptor beta chains in this list originate from one sample, sequenced in a study of STAT5B mutations in CD4+ large granular lymphocyte leukemia. Method: immunoSEQ multiplex PCR; TCRdb's copy keeps in-frame clones and lacks some. The data show 30,000 to 35,000 clones, 69% seen once. Sequencing was performed on CD4+ T cells from blood buffy coats. The receptors here all came from a human donor in good health.

The rearrangement joins TRBV4-1 to TRBJ2-5; 7 bases are a match to TRBD2. The trim removed 6 bases at V and 2 bases at J, leaving 12 bases unmatched. The CDR3 has 16 amino acids. Looked up from germline, CDR1 is MGHRA and CDR2 is YSYEKL. The chain's CDR3 is CASRVGLGGGQETQYF. CDR3 bases: TGCGCCAGCAGAGTGGGTTTGGGCGGGGGACAAGAGACCCAGTACTTC.

The genes are TRBV14 and TRBJ2-4, with 8 bases aligning to TRBD1. The V gene's germline CDR1 is SGHDN and CDR2 FVKESK. After removal of 4 bases from V and 6 bases from J, the junction contained 5 bases not matched to a gene. This CDR3 is 14 amino acids long. CDR3 residues: CASSLDRGGNIQYF. In nucleotides, the CDR3 is TGTGCCAGCAGCCTTGACAGGGGAGGAAACATTCAGTACTTC.

The CDR3 DNA reads as TGTGCCAGCAGCTTAGGGGGGGCGAAAAACATTCAGTACTTC. As protein: CASSLGGAKNIQYF. The chain recombines TRBV7-3 with TRBJ2-4, with D possibly matching TRBD2 (7 bases). Germline loops: CDR1 SGHTA, CDR2 FQGTGA. The CDR3 consists of 14 residues. V lost 2 bases, J lost 4 bases, and 9 bases lay in between.

CDR3 bases: TGTGCCAGCAGCCCATGGGGGGGGGCGAGGGAGCAGTACTTC. Protein: CASSPWGGAREQYF. The chain combines TRBV7-2 with TRBJ2-7; D possibly corresponds to TRBD2 (7 bases). CDR1 and CDR2 (germline): SGHTA, FQGNSA. The CDR3 is 14 amino acids. V was shortened by 5 bases and J by 7 bases, with 18 bases between the two germline ends.